This record looks at one T cell receptor (beta chain) sequence and its context. This PCR relied on a set of 60 Vbeta primers and 13 Jbeta primers. Method: immunoSEQ multiplex PCR; TCRdb's copy keeps in-frame clones and lacks some. The table has some 130,000 clones, roughly 70% seen once. The data derive from a study of cytomegalovirus exposure and HLA in healthy donors. Whole-study context: Researchers found that about four fifths of 300 to 450 genotyped donors fell within the Caucasian-associated ancestry cluster.

Per germline, CDR1 SGHRS and CDR2 YFSETQ. J gave up 8 bases and V 0 bases, and 9 bases lay outside the gene matches. The CDR3 covers 15 residues. V usage is TRBV5-1 and J usage is TRBJ1-2; TRBD1 matches 8 bases. Input material: PBMCs. This clonotype was sampled from a man aged 25 to 40 in good health and CMV-seronegative. CDR3 DNA sequence: TGCGCCAGCAGCTTGGCCTTGGACAGGGTAAGCGGCTACACCTTC. This encodes CASSLALDRVSGYTF.